This TCR beta chain was captured in a study of T cell clusters in autoimmune cytopenias. Study information: TRB sequencing had a median about 50,000 reads and 2,000 to 2,500 distinct clonotypes per sample. Study results and limitations: TRB repertoire shifts in secondary cytopenia and chronic lymphocytic leukemia mostly reflected lymphoma, not autoimmunity. The T cell clusters came from computational analysis alone and lack functional validation. Healthy donors had approximately 2.9-fold more exclusive TRB clusters than active autoimmune hepatitis patients.

Details on this clonotype: Its antigen is not identified.

One tube held mixed TRB-A and TRB-B primer pools for touch-down PCR. One entry per CDR3 protein, without DNA, is what TCRdb gives after re-calling the multiplex PCR reads. This sample lists about 8,200 distinct CDR3 sequences; its ten largest clones have roughly 28%. TRB was amplified from 250 ng of peripheral blood genomic DNA per sample. The TCR comes from a human donor with an autoimmune cytopenia or autoimmune hepatitis (not recorded which). Input material: peripheral blood.

CDR3 loop: CASSYSKGFGYTF. V gene TRBV6-5 combines with J gene TRBJ1-2; TCRdb lists TRBD1, though no DNA is available to test this call. This CDR3 spans 13 amino acids. The germline CDR1 and CDR2 sequences are MNHEY and SVGAGI.